The clone carrying this TCR beta chain was seen just once. What it binds is unknown. The donors were all Caucasian adults (living in Nashville, Tennessee). This specimen belongs to a study of shared clonotypes between healthy human individuals. Overall study context: The people who gave samples were a couple of women and three men aged 18 to 49.

When replicate PCRs were run on unsorted PBMC, they used roughly 280 ng DNA, some 33,000 T cell genomes. The data were produced by immunoSEQ multiplex PCR, yet TCRdb's version contains in-frame clones alone and is incomplete. In the table there are about 490,000 clones, around 80% of which are singletons. The CDR3 is 15 amino acids. Germline V gene lookup returns CDR1 SGHTA and CDR2 FQGNSA. Trimming took off 5 bases at V and 6 bases at J, with 19 bases between the two ends. Study-wide findings and caveats: It was expected that sequencing depth would affect clonotype sharing among donors.

The sample comprised PBMCs. This clonotype was obtained from a woman aged 40 to 55 in good health. Some clones in this sample may be carry-over from other donors' samples. The chain has TRBV7-2 and TRBJ1-2; D may be TRBD1 (5 bases). The CDR3: CASSPRRGTLHGYTF. Here the CDR3 DNA reads TGTGCCAGCAGCCCCAGGAGGGGTACCTTGCATGGCTACACCTTC.